This TCR beta chain was recovered during a study of identifying expanded T cells in peripheral blood (dated by TCRdb to the late 2010s). A note on the overall study: Separate aliquots of the same genomic DNA pool were sequenced to produce technical replicates, and four replicates were compared in pairs.

General conclusions and limits of the study: Around 1.2 differentially abundant clones were flagged by the binomial model between technical replicates, whereas about 15 and 18 were flagged over approximately two weeks and four weeks, respectively. Across all healthy-donor time intervals, the beta-binomial model significantly lowered both the number of clones called differentially abundant and the false-positive rate. The authors expected biological variance in healthy repertoires might increase further over much longer intervals such as months to years. Across all healthy donors, variance in clone template counts between approximately two-week samples was found to increase significantly with total template count.

The immunoSEQ Assay, which uses bias-controlled multiplex PCR amplification of genomic DNA, was used to profile TCRbeta CDR3 regions. As for the original processing: To quantify the absolute abundance of each unique TCRbeta CDR3 region, the sequences were collapsed and filtered. Differential abundance was tested with a binomial (Fisher-equivalent) model and with a beta-binomial model adding time-dependent variance fitted from healthy donors. Any clone with fewer than 5 combined templates was excluded, and a clone was called differentially abundant if its Benjamini-Hochberg FDR was below 0.01. The form v = (b*log(k)+a)^2 was used to model beta-binomial variance as a function of total template count across the two samples. Here the immuneACCESS table is served through TCRdb, limited to in-frame sequences with V and J called. Missing clones are a known gap in these copies; in checked studies unresolved V genes cover under half, and the rest lacks a known reason. V and J calls and clone size are as listed in that table; D and trimming were resolved from the DNA. The sample records some 80,000 clones, roughly 90% of which are singletons. The ten biggest clones cover approximately 7% of the sample.

During the collection period, no infections or other immune events were recorded for the healthy donors. Healthy-donor blood repertoires served as a training cohort to calibrate time-dependent variance in a beta-binomial model of T-cell clone differential abundance. The training cohort included approximately ten healthy donors, of whom 3 were female and 7 were male. The donors were between roughly 29 and 65 years old, with an average age of about 47 years. Whole blood was collected from each healthy donor at three time points spaced 2 to 3 weeks apart and obtained from a commercial supplier. For immunosequencing, genomic DNA was extracted from whole blood that had not been sorted. With regard to this clone: No antigen is known for it. No base qualities exist here, and no much larger clone lies one base off it.

The germline V end is reduced by 2 bases and the J end by 0 bases; junction bases left unmatched: 0. As encoded in the germline V gene, CDR1 is KGHSH while CDR2 is LQKENI. The CDR3 spans 16 residues, from the cysteine through the phenylalanine. Only the CDR3 portion is preserved as DNA: 48 bases, with reading frame beginning at the first base. The chain is made from TRBV18 and TRBJ2-1; TRBD2 agrees with 11 junctional bases. The sample consisted of blood. This TCR derives from a person between 18 and 75 years old in good health. The CDR3 region: CASSPTSGSSYNEQFF. The nucleotide sequence reads TGTGCCAGCTCACCAACTAGCGGGAGCTCCTACAATGAGCAGTTCTTC.